This T cell receptor (beta chain) was captured by sequencing in a study of T cell changes during pregnancy in multiple sclerosis. Germline assignment: CDR1 DFQATT and CDR2 SNEGSKA (reference sequence). This CDR3 comprises 11 residues. V lost 4 bases and J lost 11, with 11 bases in between. Only in-frame clones appear in the TCRdb table, and some are missing; sequencing was by immunoSEQ multiplex PCR. Of roughly 110,000 clones in the sample, roughly 92% were seen once. The sequence was obtained from a female donor with multiple sclerosis, enrolled in a pregnancy study. The input for sequencing was peripheral blood, taken in the third trimester of pregnancy. This rearrangement joins TRBV20-1 to TRBJ1-4; D perhaps matches TRBD1 (5 bases). CDR3 sequence reads: CSAMGGIKLFF. CDR3 coding DNA: TGCAGTGCTATGGGGGGAATTAAACTGTTTTTT.